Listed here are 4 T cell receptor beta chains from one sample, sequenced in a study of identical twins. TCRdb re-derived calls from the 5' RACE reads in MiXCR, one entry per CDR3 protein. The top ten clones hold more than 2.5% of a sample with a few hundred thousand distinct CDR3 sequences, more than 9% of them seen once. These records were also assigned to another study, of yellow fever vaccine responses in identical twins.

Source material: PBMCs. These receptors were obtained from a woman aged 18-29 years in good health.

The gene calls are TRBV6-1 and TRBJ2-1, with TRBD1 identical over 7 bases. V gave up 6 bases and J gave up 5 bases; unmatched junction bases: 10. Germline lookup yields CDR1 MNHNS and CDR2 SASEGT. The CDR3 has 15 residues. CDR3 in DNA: TGTGCCAGCAGCCCACTGACAGGGAAGAACAATGAGCAGTTCTTC. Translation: CASSPLTGKNNEQFF.

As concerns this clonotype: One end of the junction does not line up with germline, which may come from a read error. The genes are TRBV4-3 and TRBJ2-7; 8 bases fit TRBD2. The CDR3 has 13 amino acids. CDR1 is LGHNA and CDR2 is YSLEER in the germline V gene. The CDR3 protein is CASSPTETGTREF. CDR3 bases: TGCGCCAGCAGCCCCACAGAAACCGGGACTAGGGAGTTC.

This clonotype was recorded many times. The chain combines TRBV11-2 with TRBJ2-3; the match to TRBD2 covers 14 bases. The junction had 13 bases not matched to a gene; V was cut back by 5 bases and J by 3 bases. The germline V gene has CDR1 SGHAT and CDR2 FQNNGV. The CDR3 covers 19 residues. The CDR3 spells CASSKKGTSGSGSTDTQYF. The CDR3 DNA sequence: TGTGCCAGCAGCAAAAAAGGGACTAGCGGGAGTGGGAGTACAGATACGCAGTATTTT.

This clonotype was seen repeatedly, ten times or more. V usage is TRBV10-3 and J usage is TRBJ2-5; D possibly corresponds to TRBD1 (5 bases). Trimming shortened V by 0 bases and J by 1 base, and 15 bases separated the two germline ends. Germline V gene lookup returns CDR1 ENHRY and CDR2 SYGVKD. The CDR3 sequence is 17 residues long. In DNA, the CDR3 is TGTGCCATCAGTGAGTCCATGACAGCTTTCTTCCAAGAGACCCAGTACTTC. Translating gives CAISESMTAFFQETQYF.